The clone carrying this T cell receptor beta chain was detected only a few times. The data derive from a study of CD8 T cells in ankylosing spondylitis. TCRdb re-called the 5' RACE reads with MiXCR, one entry per CDR3 protein. The sample records a few hundred thousand distinct CDR3 sequences, 15% to 25% being singletons. Trimming took 3 bases from V and 2 from J; bases not matched to a gene: 8. The CDR3 runs 17 residues. Germline CDR1 KGHSH, CDR2 LQKENI. The chain links TRBV18 to TRBJ1-5; 9 positions agree with TRBD1. This receptor was obtained from a male donor with ankylosing spondylitis or in good health (not recorded which). The sample taken for sequencing was blood, either unsorted or a sorted T cell fraction (not recorded which). In nucleotides, the CDR3 is TGTGCCAGCTCACCGAATCCCCGGACAGGGGGCAATCAGCCCCAGCATTTT. Protein product: CASSPNPRTGGNQPQHF.